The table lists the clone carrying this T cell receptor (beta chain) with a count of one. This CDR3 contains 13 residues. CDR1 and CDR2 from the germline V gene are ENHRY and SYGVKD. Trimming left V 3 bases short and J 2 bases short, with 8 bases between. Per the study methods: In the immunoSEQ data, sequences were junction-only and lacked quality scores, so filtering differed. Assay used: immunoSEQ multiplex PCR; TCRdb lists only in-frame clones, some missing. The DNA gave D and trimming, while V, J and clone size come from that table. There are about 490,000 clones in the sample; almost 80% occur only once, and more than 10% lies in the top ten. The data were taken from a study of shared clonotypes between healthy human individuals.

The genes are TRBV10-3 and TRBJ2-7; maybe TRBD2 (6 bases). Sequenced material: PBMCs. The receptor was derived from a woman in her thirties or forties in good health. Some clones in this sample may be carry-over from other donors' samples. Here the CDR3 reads CAISDRGTYEQYF. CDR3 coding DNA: TGTGCCATCAGTGATCGGGGGACCTACGAGCAGTACTTC.